The 21 T cell receptor beta chains presented below share a single source sample, sequenced in a study of T cell repertoires in cytomegalovirus infection. For these receptors, no antigen is known. TCRdb fed the reads into MiXCR, producing one record per CDR3 protein. The sample holds almost 90,000 distinct CDR3 sequences, over 25% seen once. The sequencing here drew on CD8+ T cells from cultured PBMCs, taken from culture after CMV antigen stimulation. These receptors were collected from a human donor in good health (CMV status not recorded). Some clones in this sample may be carry-over from other donors' samples.

In its sample, this clonotype was seen many times. The V and J genes are TRBV20-1 and TRBJ1-1; D gene ambiguous. Per the germline V gene, CDR1 is DFQATT and CDR2 is SNEGSKA (reference sequence). CDR3 size: 14 residues. Deletions cut 0 bases from V and 6 bases from J, with 14 bases between. The CDR3 loop is CSAREFRGTAEAFF. CDR3 nucleotide sequence: TGCAGTGCTAGAGAATTTCGGGGTACAGCTGAAGCTTTCTTT.

The chain has TRBV6-5 and TRBJ2-5; 8 positions match TRBD1. This CDR3 has 15 amino acids. With V trimmed by 1 base and J by 5 bases, 6 bases remained unmatched. Germline V gene data show CDR1 as MNHEY and CDR2 as SVGAGI. The CDR3 DNA is TGTGCCAGCAGTTACTTTCAGGGGGCAAGTGAGACCCAGTACTTC. Protein: CASSYFQGASETQYF.

This clonotype was recorded once. The chain links TRBV5-4 to TRBJ2-1, with D perhaps being TRBD1 or TRBD2 (5 bases each). The CDR3 runs 12 residues. V was trimmed by 4 bases and J by 4 bases, leaving 6 bases between them. Germline V CDR1 and CDR2: SGHNT, YYREEE (reference sequence). This chain's CDR3 is CASSGGYNEQFF. The CDR3 DNA reads TGTGCCAGCAGCGGGGGTTACAATGAGCAGTTCTTC.

This clonotype was observed a few times. This sequence joins TRBV12-3 or TRBV12-4 and TRBJ2-3, with D possibly TRBD2 on 7 matching bases. CDR3 size: 15 residues. Trimming removed 2 bases from V and 2 bases from J, with 11 bases in between. The CDR3 spells CASSLPGGPTDTQYF. The CDR3 DNA reads as TGTGCCAGCAGTTTACCGGGGGGCCCCACAGATACGCAGTATTTT.

As to this clonotype: Since no conserved phenylalanine or tryptophan closes the CDR3, a read error is the likely cause. The V gene is TRBV28, the J gene TRBJ1-6, with D perhaps TRBD1 (5 bases). The CDR3 covers 15 residues. The ends were cut back, 3 bases at V and 7 bases at J, with 13 bases in the middle. The germline CDR1 and CDR2 sequences are MDHEN and SYDVKM. CDR3 sequence reads: CASSFGRGENSPLHL. The CDR3 DNA follows: TGTGCCAGCAGTTTCGGCCGGGGCGAGAATTCACCCCTCCACCTT.

The genes are TRBV14 and TRBJ2-3; the match to TRBD1 covers 12 bases. This CDR3 spans 15 amino acids. Germline V CDR1 and CDR2: SGHDN, FVKESK. Unmatched junction bases numbered 8, after V lost 9 bases and J lost 4 bases. CDR3 nucleotides: TGTGCCAGATACCGGGACAGGGGGCTTCCAGATACGCAGTATTTT. Translating it yields CARYRDRGLPDTQYF.

The J gene is TRBJ2-1, the V gene TRBV9; 7 nucleotides line up with TRBD1. Germline V gene sequence: CDR1 SGDLS, CDR2 YYNGEE. V lost 3 bases, J lost 3 bases, and 9 bases stayed unmatched. This CDR3 has 16 amino acids. The CDR3 DNA is TGTGCCAGCAGCGAATCCCGGGACAGCTACTACAATGAGCAGTTCTTC. Its translation is CASSESRDSYYNEQFF.

This chain uses TRBV28 with TRBJ2-1; D may correspond to TRBD1 or TRBD2 (5 bases each). The CDR3 runs to 15 residues. Germline CDR1 reads MDHEN; CDR2 reads SYDVKM. Between the trimmed V and J ends, which lost 6 bases and 4 bases, there was a span of 16 bases. CDR3 in amino acids: CASSSGTTAYNEQFF. For the CDR3, the DNA is TGTGCCAGCAGCTCCGGGACCACCGCATACAATGAGCAGTTCTTC.

As regards this clonotype: Relative to the germline gene, one junction end is altered; a read error may explain this. The V call is TRBV24-1, the J call TRBJ2-2; the D call may be TRBD1 or TRBD2 (5 bases each). The length of the CDR3 is 15 residues. CDR1 and CDR2 (germline): KGHDR, SFDVKD. The chain's CDR3 is CATSDSTANTGKLFF. DNA for the CDR3: TGTGCCACCAGTGATTCGACAGCGAACACCGGGAAGCTGTTTTTT.

This clonotype was detected only a few times. V and J are TRBV12-3 or TRBV12-4 and TRBJ2-1; D perhaps matches TRBD2 (5 bases). Trimming took 6 bases from V and 8 from J, leaving 17 bases between them. The CDR3 runs to 14 residues. The CDR3 nucleotides read TGTGCCAGCAGCCGTGACGGAGGCGGCGATGAGCAGTTCTTC. It translates to CASSRDGGGDEQFF.

This clonotype turned up a few times. CDR3 coding DNA: TGTGCCAGCGATCCGGGACTAGCGATCTTGTTCAATGAGCAGTTCTTC. Translation: CASDPGLAILFNEQFF. The chain couples TRBV11-2 to TRBJ2-1; 10 bases agree with TRBD2. The V and J ends lost 8 bases and 6 bases, in that order; junction bases with no gene match: 13. Per germline, CDR1 SGHAT and CDR2 FQNNGV. The CDR3 consists of 16 residues.

The chain is built from TRBV20-1 and TRBJ1-6; maybe TRBD1 (6 bases). Trimming took 6 bases from V and 0 from J, leaving 18 bases between them. Per the germline V gene, CDR1 is DFQATT and CDR2 is SNEGSKA (reference sequence). This CDR3 contains 17 residues. CDR3: CSATGQGPSSYNSPLHF. The CDR3 bases are TGCAGTGCCACCGGGCAGGGGCCCAGCTCCTATAATTCACCCCTCCACTTT.

This clonotype was counted at least ten times. The chain links TRBV4-1 to TRBJ2-2; D is uncertain. Germline V gene sequence: CDR1 MGHRA, CDR2 YSYEKL. Deletions cut 0 bases from V and 0 bases from J, with 5 bases between. The CDR3 covers 15 residues. DNA of the CDR3: TGCGCCAGCAGCCAAGATTTAACGAACACCGGGGAGCTGTTTTTT. Its protein product is CASSQDLTNTGELFF.

This sequence joins TRBV20-1 and TRBJ1-1; 9 nucleotides line up with TRBD1. The CDR3 spans 12 residues. The ends lost 6 bases at V and 6 bases at J; junction bases unmatched: 5. Looked up from germline, CDR1 is DFQATT and CDR2 is SNEGSKA (reference sequence). The DNA for the CDR3 is TGCAGTGCGGAACAGGGGGCCCCTGAAGCTTTCTTT. This gives the protein CSAEQGAPEAFF.

J is TRBJ1-2 and V is TRBV27; tentatively, D is TRBD1 (5 bases). Between the trimmed V and J ends, which lost 5 bases and 0 bases, there was a span of 13 bases. The CDR3 has 15 residues. Germline V gene lookup returns CDR1 MNHEY and CDR2 SMNVEV (reference sequence). The CDR3 DNA sequence: TGTGCCAGCAGTCCGACAGCATTAGCTAACTATGGCTACACCTTC. It specifies CASSPTALANYGYTF.

This clonotype was recorded many times. The chain carries TRBV19 and TRBJ2-1, with D possibly matching TRBD1 (6 bases). Trimming pared 4 bases from V and 1 base from J, leaving 14 bases between. The germline V gene has CDR1 LNHDA and CDR2 SQIVND (reference sequence). CDR3 length: 16 amino acids. The DNA of the CDR3 is TGTGCCAGTAGTACCGGGACAATTCTTTCCTACAATGAGCAGTTCTTC. It yields the protein CASSTGTILSYNEQFF.

The chain couples TRBV7-9 to TRBJ1-1; D is possibly TRBD1 (5 bases). The CDR3 spans 13 residues. V lost 1 base to trimming and J lost 10 bases, with 13 bases between them. The germline gives CDR1 SEHNR, CDR2 FQNEAQ (reference sequence). CDR3 DNA sequence: TGTGCCAGCAGCTTAGGGGCAGGGACGAGAGCTTTCTTT. This translates into CASSLGAGTRAFF.

This clonotype was seen only a few times. This rearrangement joins TRBV29-1 to TRBJ1-4; D is undetermined. This CDR3 is built from 12 residues. In germline, CDR1 is SQVTM, CDR2 ANQGSEA. V gave up 4 bases and J gave up 6 bases, with 9 bases separating them. In DNA form, the CDR3 reads TGCAGCGTTGTCTCGGAAGATGAAAAACTGTTTTTT. As protein: CSVVSEDEKLFF.

This clonotype was picked up a small number of times. V gene TRBV20-1 combines with J gene TRBJ2-5; 8 bases are a match to TRBD1. V shed 1 base, J shed 2 bases, and the junction held 3 bases outside the gene matches. CDR1 is DFQATT and CDR2 is SNEGSKA in the germline V gene (reference sequence). The length of the CDR3 is 14 residues. The CDR3 DNA is TGCAGTGCTAGAGTAACAGGGGGACAAGAGACCCAGTACTTC. Amino acids: CSARVTGGQETQYF.

The chain is built from TRBV4-1 and TRBJ2-1; D may be TRBD1 or TRBD2 (5 bases each). From germline, CDR1 is MGHRA and CDR2 YSYEKL. The germline V and J ends were trimmed by 2 bases and 8 bases, with 22 bases remaining between them. CDR3 length: 17 residues. CDR3 DNA sequence: TGCGCCAGCAGCCAATGGGGGTCGGTAGCCGATACCGATGAGCAGTTCTTC. Residues: CASSQWGSVADTDEQFF.

This clonotype was detected only a few times. V usage is TRBV9 and J usage is TRBJ2-1; D gene ambiguous. CDR1 and CDR2 from the germline V gene are SGDLS and YYNGEE. This CDR3 is 13 amino acids long. The ends were cut back, 0 bases at V and 6 bases at J, with 7 bases in the middle. Here the CDR3 reads CASSVDPSNEQFF. The CDR3 DNA is TGTGCCAGCAGCGTAGACCCATCCAATGAGCAGTTCTTC.